This T cell receptor (beta chain) was sequenced for a study of cytomegalovirus exposure and HLA in healthy donors. Whole-study results and caveats: One later analysis reportedly identified an Asian-associated ancestry cluster that showed fewer N-insertions than the approximately 710-donor mean.

Primers included in the PCR were 60 Vbeta and 13 Jbeta primers. The method was immunoSEQ multiplex PCR; TCRdb's version includes in-frame clones alone and lacks a portion of them. Its clone listing holds some 96,000 clones. V was shortened by 0 bases and J by 7 bases, with 11 bases between the two germline ends. CDR1 and CDR2 (germline): SGHNT, YYREEE (reference sequence). This CDR3 is 14 amino acids long. As to this clone: The antigen is unknown.

The chain uses TRBV5-4 and TRBJ2-1; tentatively, D is TRBD2 (5 bases). The sequencing input was PBMCs. The receptor comes from a woman aged 25 to 39 in good health and CMV-seronegative. The CDR3 sequence: CASSLEASHNEQFF. The CDR3 DNA reads as TGTGCCAGCAGCTTGGAGGCTAGCCATAATGAGCAGTTCTTC.